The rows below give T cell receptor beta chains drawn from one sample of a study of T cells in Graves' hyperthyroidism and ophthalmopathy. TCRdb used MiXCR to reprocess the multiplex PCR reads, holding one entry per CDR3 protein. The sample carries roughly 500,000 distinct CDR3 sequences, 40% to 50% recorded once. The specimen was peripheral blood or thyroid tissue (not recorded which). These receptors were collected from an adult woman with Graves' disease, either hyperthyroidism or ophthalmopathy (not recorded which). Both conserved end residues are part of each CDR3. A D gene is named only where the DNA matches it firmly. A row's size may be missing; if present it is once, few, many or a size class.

cdr3_aa: CSAPGGPGNSPLHF; cdr3_nt: TGCAGTGCTCCCGGGGGGCCGGGGAATTCACCCCTCCACTTT; clone_size: -; d_call: -; j_call: TRBJ1-6; v_call: TRBV20-1
cdr3_aa: CASSDISEQYF; cdr3_nt: TGTGCCAGCAGTGATATTAGCGAGCAGTACTTC; clone_size: -; d_call: -; j_call: TRBJ2-7; v_call: TRBV2
cdr3_aa: CASSVIQSNSEAFF; cdr3_nt: TGTGCCAGCAGCGTCATACAAAGTAACTCTGAAGCTTTCTTT; clone_size: many; d_call: -; j_call: TRBJ1-1; v_call: TRBV7-2
cdr3_aa: CASSPTDPGQPQHF; cdr3_nt: TGTGCCAGCAGCCCGACAGACCCGGGTCAGCCCCAGCATTTT; clone_size: many; d_call: -; j_call: TRBJ1-5; v_call: TRBV2
cdr3_aa: CSGGANEQYF; cdr3_nt: TGCAGTGGCGGCGCGAACGAGCAGTACTTC; clone_size: many; d_call: -; j_call: TRBJ2-7; v_call: TRBV20-1
cdr3_aa: CASSVVSDRRTEAFF; cdr3_nt: TGTGCCAGCAGCGTCGTTTCGGACCGACGGACTGAAGCTTTCTTT; clone_size: few; d_call: -; j_call: TRBJ1-1; v_call: TRBV9
cdr3_aa: CASSQTVGNTGELFF; cdr3_nt: TGTGCTAGCAGCCAAACAGTGGGGAACACCGGGGAGCTGTTTTTT; clone_size: many; d_call: -; j_call: TRBJ2-2; v_call: TRBV7-7
cdr3_aa: CASSEDRFRGDTEAFF; cdr3_nt: TGTGCCAGCAGTGAGGACAGGTTTCGAGGGGACACTGAAGCTTTCTTT; clone_size: -; d_call: TRBD1; j_call: TRBJ1-1; v_call: TRBV2
cdr3_aa: CASSIDRARYNSPLHF; cdr3_nt: TGTGCCAGCAGCATCGACAGGGCCCGCTATAATTCACCCCTCCACTTT; clone_size: -; d_call: TRBD1; j_call: TRBJ1-6; v_call: TRBV11-2
cdr3_aa: CSAGVGTRYEQYF; cdr3_nt: TGCAGTGCGGGCGTTGGGACCCGCTACGAGCAGTACTTC; clone_size: -; d_call: -; j_call: TRBJ2-7; v_call: TRBV20-1
cdr3_aa: CASSLSTGREYGYTF; cdr3_nt: TGTGCCAGCAGCTTATCAACAGGGAGAGAGTATGGCTACACCTTC; clone_size: many; d_call: -; j_call: TRBJ1-2; v_call: TRBV7-9
cdr3_aa: CSASGPGVAVNTGELFF; cdr3_nt: TGCAGTGCTAGTGGTCCCGGGGTAGCGGTGAACACCGGGGAGCTGTTTTTT; clone_size: few; d_call: -; j_call: TRBJ2-2; v_call: TRBV20-1
cdr3_aa: CATSRVDGGYTF; cdr3_nt: TGTGCCACCAGCAGAGTGGACGGTGGCTACACCTTC; clone_size: -; d_call: -; j_call: TRBJ1-2; v_call: TRBV15
cdr3_aa: CASSQDMSRDQPQHF; cdr3_nt: TGCGCCAGCAGCCAAGATATGAGTAGAGATCAGCCCCAGCATTTT; clone_size: -; d_call: -; j_call: TRBJ1-5; v_call: TRBV7-9
cdr3_aa: CASSYRLTSGNTIYF; cdr3_nt: TGTGCCAGCAGTTACCGGCTGACCTCTGGAAACACCATATATTTT; clone_size: many; d_call: -; j_call: TRBJ1-3; v_call: TRBV6-5
cdr3_aa: CASNGLSSYEQYF; cdr3_nt: TGTGCCAGCAATGGTCTCTCGTCCTACGAGCAGTACTTC; clone_size: -; d_call: -; j_call: TRBJ2-7; v_call: TRBV7-9
cdr3_aa: CASSPSTGGYGYTF; cdr3_nt: TGTGCCAGCAGCCCTTCGACAGGGGGCTATGGCTACACCTTC; clone_size: -; d_call: TRBD1; j_call: TRBJ1-2; v_call: TRBV7-6
cdr3_aa: CASSEGHDRATEKLFF; cdr3_nt: TGTGCCAGCAGTGAAGGTCACGACAGGGCAACTGAAAAACTGTTTTTT; clone_size: many; d_call: TRBD1; j_call: TRBJ1-4; v_call: TRBV2
cdr3_aa: CAISTGGRREQETQYF; cdr3_nt: TGTGCCATCAGTACAGGGGGCCGTAGGGAGCAAGAGACCCAGTACTTC; clone_size: once; d_call: TRBD1; j_call: TRBJ2-5; v_call: TRBV10-3
cdr3_aa: CASSQAEQALPLHF; cdr3_nt: TGTGCCAGCAGCCAAGCCGAACAAGCTCTCCCCCTCCACTTT; clone_size: -; d_call: -; j_call: TRBJ1-6; v_call: TRBV3-1
cdr3_aa: CSGQGGTEAFF; cdr3_nt: TGCAGCGGACAGGGTGGGACTGAAGCTTTCTTT; clone_size: -; d_call: TRBD1; j_call: TRBJ1-1; v_call: TRBV29-1
cdr3_aa: CASSLRGQGHQPQHF; cdr3_nt: TGTGCCAGCAGTTTACGGGGACAGGGTCATCAGCCCCAGCATTTT; clone_size: -; d_call: TRBD1; j_call: TRBJ1-5; v_call: TRBV28
cdr3_aa: CASSIFGGTGYEQYF; cdr3_nt: TGTGCCAGTAGTATTTTCGGGGGAACTGGCTACGAGCAGTACTTC; clone_size: -; d_call: -; j_call: TRBJ2-7; v_call: TRBV19
cdr3_aa: CASSQEPGGSSIYF; cdr3_nt: TGTGCCAGCAGCCAAGAACCCGGGGGAAGCTCCATATATTTT; clone_size: -; d_call: -; j_call: TRBJ1-3; v_call: TRBV7-9
cdr3_aa: CASSYSRGAYTGELFF; cdr3_nt: TGTGCCAGCAGTTACTCGAGGGGCGCCTACACCGGGGAGCTGTTTTTT; clone_size: few; d_call: -; j_call: TRBJ2-2; v_call: TRBV10-3
cdr3_aa: CAISEGPSYEQYF; cdr3_nt: TGTGCCATCAGTGAGGGGCCGTCCTACGAGCAGTACTTC; clone_size: -; d_call: -; j_call: TRBJ2-7; v_call: TRBV10-3
cdr3_aa: CASSHRQGIGLSYEQYF; cdr3_nt: TGTGCCAGCAGTCATCGGCAGGGTATCGGACTGAGCTACGAGCAGTACTTC; clone_size: -; d_call: -; j_call: TRBJ2-7; v_call: TRBV7-9
cdr3_aa: CASSYLGLAENTGELFF; cdr3_nt: TGTGCCAGCAGCTACCTGGGACTAGCGGAGAACACCGGGGAGCTGTTTTTT; clone_size: many; d_call: TRBD2; j_call: TRBJ2-2; v_call: TRBV7-8
cdr3_aa: CASRLRPGNTEAFF; cdr3_nt: TGTGCCAGTAGACTTCGGCCGGGGAACACTGAAGCTTTCTTT; clone_size: -; d_call: -; j_call: TRBJ1-1; v_call: TRBV19
cdr3_aa: CAIRGGTGTYEQYF; cdr3_nt: TGTGCCATCAGAGGGGGTACAGGAACCTACGAGCAGTACTTC; clone_size: few; d_call: -; j_call: TRBJ2-7; v_call: TRBV10-3
cdr3_aa: CAAATSGTEAFF; cdr3_nt: TGTGCCGCCGCTACCTCCGGCACTGAAGCTTTCTTT; clone_size: many; d_call: -; j_call: TRBJ1-1; v_call: TRBV6-5
cdr3_aa: CATSDRVYGYTF; cdr3_nt: TGTGCCACCAGCGACAGGGTCTATGGCTACACCTTC; clone_size: -; d_call: TRBD1; j_call: TRBJ1-2; v_call: TRBV15
cdr3_aa: CASSLGRGRRYGYTF; cdr3_nt: TGTGCCAGCAGCTTAGGGAGGGGGCGGAGATATGGCTACACCTTC; clone_size: -; d_call: TRBD1; j_call: TRBJ1-2; v_call: TRBV7-9
cdr3_aa: CASSLGVLEQYF; cdr3_nt: TGTGCCAGCAGCTTGGGGGTCCTCGAGCAGTACTTC; clone_size: -; d_call: -; j_call: TRBJ2-7; v_call: TRBV5-5